This T cell receptor (beta chain) was retrieved from a study of Ad26.COV2.S vaccination and SARS-CoV-2 variants. Study-wide context: It was the COV1001 Ad26.COV2.S trial arm that included the donor.

CDR3 length equals 13 residues. Trimming removed 1 base at V and 6 bases at J, with 9 bases between. CDR1 and CDR2 from the germline V gene are SEHNR and FQNEAQ (reference sequence). Profiling relied on immunoSEQ multiplex PCR, and the TCRdb table lists in-frame clones only, not all of them. The table has hundreds of thousands of clones, approximately 90% seen once; the top ten hold about 4.6%. The treatment: around 19 received Ad26.COV2.S at low or high dose, single or two shots; about 5 received placebo; per-sample allocation not given. At day 63 after the first vaccine or placebo injection, samples were drawn. Recruitment in Boston yielded a donor of adult age, 18-55 years.

J is TRBJ1-2 and V is TRBV7-9; the D is unclear. The TCR comes from a person between 18 and 65 years old who received the Ad26.COV2.S COVID-19 vaccine or a placebo. The sample consisted of peripheral blood, taken in a trial of Ad26.COV2.S vaccine versus placebo. The CDR3 DNA follows: TGTGCCAGCAGCTTAGTAGGGTTGGATGGCTACACCTTC. Protein sequence: CASSLVGLDGYTF.